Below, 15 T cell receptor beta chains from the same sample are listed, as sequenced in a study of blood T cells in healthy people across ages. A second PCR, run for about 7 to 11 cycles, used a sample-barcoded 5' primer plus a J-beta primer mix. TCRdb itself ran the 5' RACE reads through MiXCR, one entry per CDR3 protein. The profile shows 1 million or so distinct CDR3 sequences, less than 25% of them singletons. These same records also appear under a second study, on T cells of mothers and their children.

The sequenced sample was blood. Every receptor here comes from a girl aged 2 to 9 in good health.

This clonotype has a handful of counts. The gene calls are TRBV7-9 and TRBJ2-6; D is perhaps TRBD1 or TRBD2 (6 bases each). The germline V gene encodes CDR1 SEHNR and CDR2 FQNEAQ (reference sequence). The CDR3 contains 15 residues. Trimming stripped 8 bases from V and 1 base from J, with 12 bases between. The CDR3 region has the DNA TGTGCCAGCCCGGGGGCGGGATCTGGGGCCAACGTCCTGACTTTC. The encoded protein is CASPGAGSGANVLTF.

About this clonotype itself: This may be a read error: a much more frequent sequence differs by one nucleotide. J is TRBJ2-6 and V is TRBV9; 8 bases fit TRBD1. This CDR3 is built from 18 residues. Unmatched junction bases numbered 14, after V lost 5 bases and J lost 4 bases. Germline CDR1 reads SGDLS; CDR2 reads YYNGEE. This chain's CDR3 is CASSVTGDFWDGANVLTF. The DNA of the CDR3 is TGTGCCAGCAGTGTGACAGGGGACTTCTGGGACGGGGCCAACGTCCTGACTTTC.

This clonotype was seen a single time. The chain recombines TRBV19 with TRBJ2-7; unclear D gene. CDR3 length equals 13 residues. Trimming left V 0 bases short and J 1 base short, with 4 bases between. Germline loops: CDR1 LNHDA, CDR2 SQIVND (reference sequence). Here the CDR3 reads CASSIDGSYEQYF. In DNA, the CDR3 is TGTGCCAGTAGTATAGACGGTTCCTACGAGCAGTACTTC.

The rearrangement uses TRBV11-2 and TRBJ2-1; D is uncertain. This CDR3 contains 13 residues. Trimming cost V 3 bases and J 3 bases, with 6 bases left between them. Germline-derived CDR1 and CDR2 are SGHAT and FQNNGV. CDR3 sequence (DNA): TGTGCCAGCAGCTTCTCAAACTACAATGAGCAGTTCTTC. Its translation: CASSFSNYNEQFF.

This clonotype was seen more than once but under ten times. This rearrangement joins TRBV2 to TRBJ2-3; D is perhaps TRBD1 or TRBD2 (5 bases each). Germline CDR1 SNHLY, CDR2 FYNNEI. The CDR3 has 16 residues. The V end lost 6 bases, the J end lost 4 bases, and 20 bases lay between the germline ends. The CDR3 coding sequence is TGTGCCAGCAGCCCCGACTGGGGGTTTGGAGCAGATACGCAGTATTTT. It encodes CASSPDWGFGADTQYF. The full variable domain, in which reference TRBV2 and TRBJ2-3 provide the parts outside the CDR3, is EPEVTQTPSHQVTQMGQEVILRCVPISNHLYFYWYRQILGQKVEFLVSFYNNEISEKSEIFDDQFSVERPDGSNFTLKIRSTKLEDSAMYFCASSPDWGFGADTQYFGPGTRLTVL.

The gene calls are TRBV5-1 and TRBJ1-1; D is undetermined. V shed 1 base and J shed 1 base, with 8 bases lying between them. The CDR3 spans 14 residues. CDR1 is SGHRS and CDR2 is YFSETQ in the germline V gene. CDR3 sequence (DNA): TGCGCCAGCAGCTTGCCGACCGAGAACACTGAAGCTTTCTTT. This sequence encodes CASSLPTENTEAFF.

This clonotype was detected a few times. This CDR3 reads CASSVANNWELFF. CDR3 nucleotides: TGTGCCAGCAGCGTAGCCAATAACTGGGAGCTGTTTTTT. V usage is TRBV9 and J usage is TRBJ2-2; D ambiguous. The CDR3 extends over 13 amino acids. Trimming removed 0 bases at V and 9 bases at J, with 9 bases between. Germline lookup yields CDR1 SGDLS and CDR2 YYNGEE.

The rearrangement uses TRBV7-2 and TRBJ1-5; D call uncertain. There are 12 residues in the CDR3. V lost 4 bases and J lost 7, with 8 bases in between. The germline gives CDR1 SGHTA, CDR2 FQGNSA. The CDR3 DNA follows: TGTGCCAGCAGCTCGGCCGGGCAGCCCCAGCATTTT. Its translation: CASSSAGQPQHF.

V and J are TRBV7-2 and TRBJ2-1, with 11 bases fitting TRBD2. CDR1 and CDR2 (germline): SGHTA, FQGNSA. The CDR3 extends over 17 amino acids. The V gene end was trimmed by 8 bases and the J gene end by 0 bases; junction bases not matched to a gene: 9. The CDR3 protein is CASCYPTSGASYNEQFF. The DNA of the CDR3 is TGTGCCAGCTGCTACCCGACTAGCGGGGCCTCCTACAATGAGCAGTTCTTC.

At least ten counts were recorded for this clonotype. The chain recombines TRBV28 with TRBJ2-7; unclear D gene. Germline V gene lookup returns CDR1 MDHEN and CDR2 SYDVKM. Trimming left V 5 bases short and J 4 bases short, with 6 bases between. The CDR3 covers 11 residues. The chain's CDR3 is CASSDRYEQYF. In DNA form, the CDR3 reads TGTGCCAGCAGTGACCGTTACGAGCAGTACTTC.

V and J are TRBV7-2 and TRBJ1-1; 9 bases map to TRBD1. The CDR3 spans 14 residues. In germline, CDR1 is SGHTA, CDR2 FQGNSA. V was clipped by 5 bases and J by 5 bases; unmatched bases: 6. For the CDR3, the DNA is TGTGCCAGCAGCCTCCGGACAGGGGAAACTGAAGCTTTCTTT. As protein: CASSLRTGETEAFF.

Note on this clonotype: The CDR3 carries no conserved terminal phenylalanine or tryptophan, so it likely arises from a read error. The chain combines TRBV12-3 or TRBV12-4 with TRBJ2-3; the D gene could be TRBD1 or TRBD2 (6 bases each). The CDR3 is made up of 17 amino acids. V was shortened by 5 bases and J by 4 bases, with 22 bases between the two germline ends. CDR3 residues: CASSPLGAGSSADTQYS. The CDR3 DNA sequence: TGTGCCAGCAGTCCCCTGGGGGCGGGGTCGAGCGCAGATACGCAGTATTCT.

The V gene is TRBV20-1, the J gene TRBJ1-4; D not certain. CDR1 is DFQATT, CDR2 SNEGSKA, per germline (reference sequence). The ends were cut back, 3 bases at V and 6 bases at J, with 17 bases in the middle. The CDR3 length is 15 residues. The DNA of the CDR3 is TGCAGTGCTAGCGTGGTAGGGCCAGAGGATGAAAAACTGTTTTTT. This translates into CSASVVGPEDEKLFF.

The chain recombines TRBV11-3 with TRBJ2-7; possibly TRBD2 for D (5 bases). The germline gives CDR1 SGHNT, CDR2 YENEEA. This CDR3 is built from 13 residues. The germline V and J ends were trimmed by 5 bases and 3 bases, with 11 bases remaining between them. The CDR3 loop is CASSGTRIYEQYF. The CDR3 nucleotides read TGTGCCAGCAGCGGAACTAGAATCTACGAGCAGTACTTC.

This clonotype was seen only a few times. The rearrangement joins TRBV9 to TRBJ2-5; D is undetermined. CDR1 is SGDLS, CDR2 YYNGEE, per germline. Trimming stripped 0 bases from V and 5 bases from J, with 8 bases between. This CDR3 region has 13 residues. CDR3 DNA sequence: TGTGCCAGCAGCGTAGGGTTTGCTGAGACCCAGTACTTC. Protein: CASSVGFAETQYF.